A selection of T cell receptor beta chains follows, all from one sample in a study of beta chain features in type 1 diabetes. Clones were sequenced by immunoSEQ multiplex PCR, and TCRdb holds only the in-frame ones, with some missing. The data show 150,000 to 200,000 clones, with 63% seen just once and approximately 0.09% held by the top ten. Material for sequencing was naive CD4+ T cells from blood. Receptor source: a man aged 30 to 45 with type 1 diabetes. Both conserved end residues are part of each CDR3. Fields, in order: clone size, J gene, V gene, D gene, CDR3 protein, CDR3 DNA. D genes are given only for firm matches. The size entry is marked missing in some rows and otherwise reads once, few, many or a size class.

size: .
J: TRBJ1-1
V: TRBV20-1
D: .
CDR3: CSAQIFTEAFF
DNA: TGCAGTGCTCAAATATTCACTGAAGCTTTCTTT

size: .
J: TRBJ2-3
V: TRBV29-1
D: .
CDR3: CSVVSPLTDTQYF
DNA: TGCAGCGTTGTTTCCCCCCTCACAGATACGCAGTATTTT

size: .
J: TRBJ1-1
V: TRBV29-1
D: .
CDR3: CSDVHRAEAFF
DNA: TGCAGCGACGTTCACAGAGCCGAAGCTTTCTTT

size: few
J: TRBJ2-5
V: TRBV10-3
D: .
CDR3: CAISESLAPETQYF
DNA: TGTGCCATCAGTGAGTCCCTGGCTCCGGAGACCCAGTACTTC

size: .
J: TRBJ1-2
V: TRBV10-3
D: TRBD1
CDR3: CATSDRDDNYGYTF
DNA: TGTGCCACCTCCGACAGGGACGATAACTATGGCTACACCTTC

size: once
J: TRBJ2-1
V: TRBV7-2
D: TRBD1
CDR3: CASSLDRGHEQFF
DNA: TGTGCCAGCAGCTTAGACAGGGGACATGAGCAGTTCTTC

size: .
J: TRBJ1-1
V: TRBV7-8
D: .
CDR3: CASRRDRATNTEAFF
DNA: TGTGCCAGCAGACGTGACCGGGCTACGAACACTGAAGCTTTCTTT

size: .
J: TRBJ2-7
V: TRBV4-3
D: TRBD1
CDR3: CASSQVPGQGYEQYF
DNA: TGCGCCAGCAGCCAAGTCCCGGGACAGGGCTACGAGCAGTACTTC

size: .
J: TRBJ2-5
V: TRBV30
D: TRBD2
CDR3: CAWRVAGGPETQYF
DNA: TGTGCCTGGAGGGTAGCGGGGGGCCCGGAGACCCAGTACTTC

size: few
J: TRBJ2-7
V: TRBV30
D: .
CDR3: CAWSIGLGQFYEQYF
DNA: TGTGCCTGGAGTATCGGGTTAGGACAGTTCTACGAGCAGTACTTC

size: .
J: TRBJ1-2
V: TRBV25-1
D: TRBD1
CDR3: CASSEQGENYGYTF
DNA: TGTGCCAGCAGTGAGCAGGGGGAAAACTATGGCTACACCTTC

size: few
J: TRBJ2-3
V: TRBV6-5
D: .
CDR3: CASSYGGLSTDTQYF
DNA: TGTGCCAGCAGTTACGGCGGACTTAGCACAGATACGCAGTATTTT

size: .
J: TRBJ2-6
V: TRBV7-9
D: TRBD1
CDR3: CASRSGTGAGANVLTF
DNA: TGTGCCAGCAGATCAGGGACAGGGGCTGGGGCCAACGTCCTGACTTTC

size: .
J: TRBJ1-2
V: TRBV10-3
D: .
CDR3: CAISEGSSGYTF
DNA: TGTGCCATCAGTGAGGGAAGCAGCGGCTACACCTTC

size: few
J: TRBJ2-3
V: TRBV15
D: .
CDR3: CATSRGAPGAGDTQYF
DNA: TGTGCCACCAGCAGAGGGGCGCCTGGGGCAGGAGATACGCAGTATTTT

size: .
J: TRBJ2-7
V: TRBV30
D: TRBD1
CDR3: CAWSWGRTGAYEQYF
DNA: TGTGCCTGGAGCTGGGGCCGGACAGGGGCCTACGAGCAGTACTTC

size: .
J: TRBJ2-4
V: TRBV5-1
D: .
CDR3: CASSLGTEENIQYF
DNA: TGCGCCAGCAGCTTGGGGACAGAAGAAAACATTCAGTACTTC

size: few
J: TRBJ2-5
V: TRBV21-1
D: .
CDR3: CASSNGQTQYF
DNA: TGTGCCAGCAGCAATGGACAGACCCAGTACTTC

size: .
J: TRBJ1-4
V: TRBV4-3
D: .
CDR3: CASSQGRQTPEKLFF
DNA: TGCGCCAGCAGCCAGGGCCGACAGACCCCTGAAAAACTGTTTTTT

size: .
J: TRBJ1-1
V: TRBV29-1
D: .
CDR3: CSVLIWIDTEAFF
DNA: TGCAGCGTTTTAATCTGGATCGACACTGAAGCTTTCTTT

size: .
J: TRBJ2-7
V: TRBV4-3
D: .
CDR3: CASSQALGTSSYEQYF
DNA: TGCGCCAGCAGCCAAGCCCTTGGGACAAGCTCCTACGAGCAGTACTTC

size: .
J: TRBJ2-5
V: TRBV18
D: .
CDR3: CASSPGLTEQTQYF
DNA: TGTGCCAGCTCACCGGGACTCACCGAACAGACCCAGTACTTC

size: few
J: TRBJ2-1
V: TRBV4-3
D: .
CDR3: CASSQGANEQFF
DNA: TGCGCCAGCAGCCAAGGGGCCAATGAGCAGTTCTTC

size: .
J: TRBJ1-2
V: TRBV29-1
D: .
CDR3: CSVERQTYGYTF
DNA: TGCAGCGTTGAACGACAGACATATGGCTACACCTTC

size: .
J: TRBJ1-5
V: TRBV23-1
D: TRBD1
CDR3: CASSQRDRGSGNQPQHF
DNA: TGCGCCAGCAGTCAACGGGACAGGGGGTCAGGCAATCAGCCCCAGCATTTT

size: .
J: TRBJ2-7
V: TRBV18
D: .
CDR3: CASSPDGSSYEQYF
DNA: TGTGCCAGCTCACCAGATGGGAGCTCCTACGAGCAGTACTTC

size: .
J: TRBJ2-3
V: TRBV28
D: .
CDR3: CASSLSTDTQYF
DNA: TGTGCCAGCAGTTTAAGCACAGATACGCAGTATTTT

size: .
J: TRBJ2-5
V: TRBV6-5
D: .
CDR3: CASRREQGGGETQYF
DNA: TGTGCCAGCAGGCGCGAACAGGGAGGCGGGGAGACCCAGTACTTC

size: .
J: TRBJ1-3
V: TRBV9
D: .
CDR3: CASSADTSGNTIYF
DNA: TGTGCCAGCAGCGCCGACACCTCTGGAAACACCATATATTTT

size: .
J: TRBJ2-3
V: TRBV27
D: .
CDR3: CASSFTGFTDTQYF
DNA: TGTGCCAGCAGTTTCACAGGGTTCACAGATACGCAGTATTTT

size: once
J: TRBJ2-5
V: TRBV9
D: .
CDR3: CASSGRAPQETQYF
DNA: TGTGCCAGCAGCGGCCGGGCGCCACAAGAGACCCAGTACTTC

size: few
J: TRBJ2-1
V: TRBV2
D: TRBD1
CDR3: CASSGTGATPNEQFF
DNA: TGTGCCAGCAGTGGGACAGGGGCAACGCCCAATGAGCAGTTCTTC

size: .
J: TRBJ2-1
V: TRBV6-5
D: .
CDR3: CASSYSIYGNEQFF
DNA: TGTGCCAGCAGTTACTCGATTTACGGGAATGAGCAGTTCTTC

size: .
J: TRBJ1-6
V: TRBV7-2
D: .
CDR3: CASRIRQATNSPLHF
DNA: TGTGCCAGCAGGATCCGACAGGCTACCAATTCACCCCTCCACTTT

size: .
J: TRBJ2-7
V: TRBV30
D: TRBD2
CDR3: CAWGRRGTYEQYF
DNA: TGTGCCTGGGGCAGGCGGGGGACCTACGAGCAGTACTTC

size: .
J: TRBJ1-1
V: TRBV9
D: TRBD1
CDR3: CASSRTGDTEAFF
DNA: TGTGCCAGCAGCCGGACAGGAGACACTGAAGCTTTCTTT

size: .
J: TRBJ1-5
V: TRBV29-1
D: TRBD1
CDR3: CSVGQGDQPQHF
DNA: TGCAGCGTGGGACAGGGGGACCAGCCCCAGCATTTT

size: .
J: TRBJ1-5
V: TRBV12-5
D: .
CDR3: CASALRTDAYNQPQHF
DNA: TGTGCTAGTGCCCTCCGGACAGACGCCTACAATCAGCCCCAGCATTTT

size: .
J: TRBJ2-5
V: TRBV2
D: .
CDR3: CASSVGLGAQETQYF
DNA: TGTGCCAGCAGTGTTGGGTTAGGTGCCCAAGAGACCCAGTACTTC

size: .
J: TRBJ1-1
V: TRBV19
D: TRBD1
CDR3: CASRGDRKAFF
DNA: TGTGCCAGTAGGGGGGACAGAAAAGCTTTCTTT

size: .
J: TRBJ2-7
V: TRBV25-1
D: .
CDR3: CASSFYGGAGQYF
DNA: TGTGCCAGCAGTTTCTACGGGGGCGCGGGGCAGTACTTC

size: .
J: TRBJ2-3
V: TRBV7-8
D: .
CDR3: CASSLMPATDTQYF
DNA: TGTGCCAGCAGCTTAATGCCAGCCACAGATACGCAGTATTTT

size: .
J: TRBJ2-1
V: TRBV15
D: TRBD1
CDR3: CATSRAKGAVEQFF
DNA: TGTGCCACCAGCAGAGCCAAGGGGGCGGTTGAGCAGTTCTTC

size: .
J: TRBJ2-7
V: TRBV28
D: .
CDR3: CASSLDAGFNEQYF
DNA: TGTGCCAGCAGTCTCGATGCAGGGTTTAACGAGCAGTACTTC

size: .
J: TRBJ2-3
V: TRBV4-3
D: TRBD2
CDR3: CASSHDGTSGTTDTQYF
DNA: TGCGCCAGCAGCCATGACGGGACTAGCGGGACCACAGATACGCAGTATTTT

size: few
J: TRBJ2-7
V: TRBV28
D: .
CDR3: CASRSSYEQYF
DNA: TGTGCCAGCAGAAGTTCCTACGAGCAGTACTTC

size: few
J: TRBJ2-1
V: TRBV29-1
D: TRBD2
CDR3: CSVFLLAGGYYNEQFF
DNA: TGCAGCGTCTTCTTACTAGCGGGGGGTTACTACAATGAGCAGTTCTTC

size: .
J: TRBJ1-1
V: TRBV19
D: .
CDR3: CASSILGGNTEAFF
DNA: TGTGCCAGTAGTATTCTTGGAGGAAACACTGAAGCTTTCTTT

size: .
J: TRBJ1-1
V: TRBV4-1
D: TRBD1
CDR3: CASSQERQGPRRF
DNA: TGCGCCAGCAGCCAGGAGCGACAGGGTCCCCGCCGGTTT

size: .
J: TRBJ2-7
V: TRBV18
D: .
CDR3: CASSPPGRPYEQYF
DNA: TGTGCCAGCTCACCACCGGGACGTCCCTACGAGCAGTACTTC

size: .
J: TRBJ2-7
V: TRBV7-9
D: .
CDR3: CASSLAGTGTYEQYF
DNA: TGTGCCAGCAGCTTAGCAGGGACGGGGACCTACGAGCAGTACTTC

size: few
J: TRBJ2-7
V: TRBV29-1
D: .
CDR3: CSGETVSSYEQYF
DNA: TGCAGCGGTGAGACTGTGAGCTCCTACGAGCAGTACTTC